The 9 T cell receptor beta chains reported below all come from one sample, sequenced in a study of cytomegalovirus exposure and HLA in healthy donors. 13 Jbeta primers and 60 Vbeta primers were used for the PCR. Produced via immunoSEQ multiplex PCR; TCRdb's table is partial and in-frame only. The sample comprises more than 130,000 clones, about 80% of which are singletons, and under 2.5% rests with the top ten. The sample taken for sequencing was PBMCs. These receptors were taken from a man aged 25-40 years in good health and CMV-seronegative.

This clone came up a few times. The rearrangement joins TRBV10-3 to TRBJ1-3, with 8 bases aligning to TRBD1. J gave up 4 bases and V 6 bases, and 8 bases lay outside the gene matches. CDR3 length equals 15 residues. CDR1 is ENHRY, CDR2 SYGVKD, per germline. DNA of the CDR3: TGTGCCATCAGCTTACAGGGGGAAGGAGGAAACACCATATATTTT. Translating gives CAISLQGEGGNTIYF.

The CDR3 region is CAWSVMATSQETQYF. CDR3 DNA sequence: TGTGCCTGGAGTGTGATGGCGACTTCCCAAGAGACCCAGTACTTC. The chain couples TRBV30 to TRBJ2-5; D unresolved. Germline CDR1 GTSNPN, CDR2 SVGIG (reference sequence). The CDR3 spans 15 residues. The V and J ends lost 0 bases and 1 base respectively, with 12 bases between them.

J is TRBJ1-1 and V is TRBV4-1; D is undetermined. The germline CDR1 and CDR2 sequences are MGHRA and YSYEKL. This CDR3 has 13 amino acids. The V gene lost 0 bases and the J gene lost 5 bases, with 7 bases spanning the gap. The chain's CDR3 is CASSQEPRTEAFF. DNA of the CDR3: TGCGCCAGCAGCCAAGAGCCGAGGACTGAAGCTTTCTTT.

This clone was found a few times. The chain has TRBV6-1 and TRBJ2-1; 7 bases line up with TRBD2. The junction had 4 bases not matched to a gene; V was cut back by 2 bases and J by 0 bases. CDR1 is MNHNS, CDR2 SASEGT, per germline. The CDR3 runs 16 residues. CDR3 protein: CASSEPGGSSYNEQFF. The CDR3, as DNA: TGTGCCAGCAGTGAACCCGGGGGGAGCTCCTACAATGAGCAGTTCTTC.

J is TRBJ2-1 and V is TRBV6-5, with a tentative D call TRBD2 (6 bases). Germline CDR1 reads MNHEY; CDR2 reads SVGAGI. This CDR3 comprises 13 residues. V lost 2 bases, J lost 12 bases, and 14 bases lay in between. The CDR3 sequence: CASSYGTWGVQFF. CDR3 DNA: TGTGCCAGCAGTTACGGCACGTGGGGGGTGCAGTTCTTC.

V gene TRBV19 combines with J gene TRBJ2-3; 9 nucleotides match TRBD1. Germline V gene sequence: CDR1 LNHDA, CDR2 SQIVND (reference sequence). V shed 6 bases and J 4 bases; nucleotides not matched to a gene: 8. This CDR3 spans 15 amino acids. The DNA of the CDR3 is TGTGCCAGTAGAGGGACAGGGTGGGGGTCAGATACGCAGTATTTT. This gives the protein CASRGTGWGSDTQYF.

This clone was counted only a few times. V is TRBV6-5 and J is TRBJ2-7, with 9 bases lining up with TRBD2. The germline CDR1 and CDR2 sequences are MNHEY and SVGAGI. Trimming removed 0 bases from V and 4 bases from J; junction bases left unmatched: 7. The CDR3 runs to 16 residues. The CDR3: CASSYSLAGDRYEQYF. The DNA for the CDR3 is TGTGCCAGCAGTTACTCATTAGCGGGAGATCGGTACGAGCAGTACTTC.

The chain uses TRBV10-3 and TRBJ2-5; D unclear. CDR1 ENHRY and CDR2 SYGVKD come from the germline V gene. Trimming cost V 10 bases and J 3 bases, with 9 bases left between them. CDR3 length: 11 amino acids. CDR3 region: CATRIEETQYF. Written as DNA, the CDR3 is TGTGCCACGCGGATCGAAGAGACCCAGTACTTC.

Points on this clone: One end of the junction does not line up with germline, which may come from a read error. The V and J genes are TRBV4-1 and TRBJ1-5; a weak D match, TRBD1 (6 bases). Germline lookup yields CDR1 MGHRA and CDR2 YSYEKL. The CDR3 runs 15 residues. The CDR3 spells CASSQAADRYQPQNF. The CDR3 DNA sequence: TGCGCCAGCAGCCAAGCAGCGGACAGATATCAGCCCCAGAATTTT.